This passage covers 21 T cell receptor beta chains from one sample sequenced in a study of T cell responses to AZD1222 COVID-19 vaccine. Profiled with immunoSEQ multiplex PCR; TCRdb holds only in-frame clones, not every one. The sample records approximately 160,000 clones, 85% to 95% being singletons. The material sequenced was peripheral blood, taken on day 0 of AZD1222 vaccination. These receptors all stem from an adult in good health.

The chain joins TRBV19 to TRBJ1-5; 7 bases match TRBD1. The length of the CDR3 is 14 residues. With V trimmed by 8 bases and J by 7 bases, 11 bases remained unmatched. Germline V gene data show CDR1 as LNHDA and CDR2 as SQIVND (reference sequence). CDR3 in amino acids: CASSKTGNGQPQHF. The CDR3 DNA follows: TGTGCCAGTTCCAAGACAGGGAATGGACAGCCCCAGCATTTT.

In this sample, this clone turned up once. The chain couples TRBV10-3 to TRBJ2-1; D is uncertain. V was clipped by 5 bases and J by 3 bases, with 23 bases between them. CDR1 ENHRY and CDR2 SYGVKD come from the germline V gene. The CDR3 is made up of 18 amino acids. The DNA for the CDR3 is TGTGCCATCAGTCCGGAGTCCGATCAAGGCGGAGACTACAATGAGCAGTTCTTC. Translating it yields CAISPESDQGGDYNEQFF.

This chain connects TRBV6-5 to TRBJ2-7; 7 positions agree with TRBD1. The length of the CDR3 is 14 residues. V lost 10 bases and J lost 6; bases outside the gene matches: 15. Germline V gives CDR1 MNHEY, CDR2 SVGAGI. CDR3 sequence reads: CATPRQGGNCEQYF. CDR3 nucleotides: TGTGCCACCCCCCGACAGGGTGGGAACTGCGAGCAGTACTTC.

V gene TRBV5-1 combines with J gene TRBJ2-1, with 9 nucleotides matching TRBD2. The J segment lost 3 bases and the V segment lost 0 bases, leaving 4 bases of the junction unmatched. Germline V gene sequence: CDR1 SGHRS, CDR2 YFSETQ. The CDR3 sequence is 16 residues long. CDR3 protein: CASSLDLAGLYNEQFF. CDR3 in DNA: TGCGCCAGCAGCTTGGATCTAGCGGGACTCTACAATGAGCAGTTCTTC.

V and J are TRBV28 and TRBJ1-1, with 7 bases aligning to TRBD1. Germline lookup yields CDR1 MDHEN and CDR2 SYDVKM. This CDR3 contains 13 residues. J gave up 11 bases and V 4 bases, and 10 bases lay outside the gene matches. This CDR3 is CASSSGQRSVAFF. Written as DNA, the CDR3 is TGTGCCAGCAGTTCGGGACAGCGGTCGGTGGCTTTCTTT. The whole variable domain, filled in from reference TRBV28 and TRBJ1-1, reads DVKVTQSSRYLVKRTGEKVFLECVQDMDHENMFWYRQDPGLGLRLIYFSYDVKMKEKGDIPEGYSVSREKKERFSLILESASTNQTSMYLCASSSGQRSVAFFGQGTRLTVV.

This chain joins TRBV19 and TRBJ1-4; 10 positions agree with TRBD1. From germline, CDR1 is LNHDA and CDR2 SQIVND (reference sequence). This CDR3 spans 17 amino acids. Trimming at V came to 6 bases and at J to 3 bases, leaving 10 bases not matched to a gene. The DNA of the CDR3 is TGTGCCAGTAGCTCCGGGACAGGGGTTTGGGCTAATGAAAAACTGTTTTTT. It encodes CASSSGTGVWANEKLFF. The full variable domain, its missing parts supplied by reference TRBV19 and TRBJ1-4, is DGGITQSPKYLFRKEGQNVTLSCEQNLNHDAMYWYRQDPGQGLRLIYYSQIVNDFQKGDIAEGYSVSREKKESFPLTVTSAQKNPTAFYLCASSSGTGVWANEKLFFGSGTQLSVL.

The V gene is TRBV7-8, the J gene TRBJ2-1, with 7 positions matching TRBD2. CDR3 size: 12 residues. V was pared by 5 bases and J by 9 bases, with 4 bases of the junction left unmatched. Germline CDR1 SGHVS, CDR2 FQNEAQ. The CDR3 coding sequence is TGTGCCAGCAGCCATACTAGCGTTGAGCAGTTCTTC. Translating it yields CASSHTSVEQFF.

The gene calls are TRBV7-6 and TRBJ2-5; D may be TRBD2 (6 bases). The CDR3 has 17 residues. V was pared by 2 bases and J by 1 base, with 17 bases between. Germline V gives CDR1 SGHVS, CDR2 FNYEAQ. Written as DNA, the CDR3 is TGTGCCAGCAGCTTAATAGTGGGTGGCGGGGTCCAAGAGACCCAGTACTTC. It codes for CASSLIVGGGVQETQYF.

The chain combines TRBV13 with TRBJ2-1; the D is unclear. The CDR3 consists of 15 residues. V was pared by 2 bases and J by 3 bases, with 11 bases between. In germline, CDR1 is PRHDT, CDR2 FYEKMQ (reference sequence). CDR3 amino acids: CASSLSRHLYNEQFF. CDR3 sequence (DNA): TGTGCCAGCAGCTTATCAAGGCACCTCTACAATGAGCAGTTCTTC.

This chain links TRBV7-2 with TRBJ1-4; TRBD1 matches at 11 bases. The CDR3 runs to 17 residues. CDR1 is SGHTA and CDR2 is FQGNSA in the germline V gene. V lost 2 bases and J lost 4; bases outside the gene matches: 6. CDR3 nucleotide sequence: TGTGCCAGCAGCTTATCGAGGACAGGGGGCTTTAATGAAAAACTGTTTTTT. The encoded protein is CASSLSRTGGFNEKLFF.

This clone came up once. The rearrangement joins TRBV5-8 to TRBJ1-6; a weak D match, TRBD1 (5 bases). Germline loops: CDR1 SGHTS, CDR2 YDEGEE. V was clipped by 4 bases and J by 4 bases, with 6 bases between them. This CDR3 region has 13 residues. The CDR3 loop reads CASSRTYNSPLHF. DNA of the CDR3: TGTGCCAGCAGCCGGACATATAATTCACCCCTCCACTTT.

The CDR3 spells CASSPGQQRFEKLFF. CDR3 DNA sequence: TGTGCCAGCTCCCCAGGCCAACAGCGATTTGAAAAACTGTTTTTT. V and J are TRBV18 and TRBJ1-4; D is uncertain. Trimming removed 6 bases from V and 7 bases from J, with 18 bases in between. CDR1 KGHSH and CDR2 LQKENI come from the germline V gene. This CDR3 has 15 residues.

The CDR3 protein is CAINLGTGDNSPLHF. CDR3 coding DNA: TGTGCCATCAACCTCGGGACGGGAGATAATTCACCCCTCCACTTT. This chain links TRBV10-3 with TRBJ1-6; maybe TRBD1 (5 bases). CDR1 and CDR2 from the germline V gene are ENHRY and SYGVKD. This CDR3 region has 15 residues. Trimming removed 7 bases from V and 5 bases from J, with 15 bases in between.

This clone was observed a single time. The V call is TRBV28, the J call TRBJ1-2; perhaps TRBD1 as D (5 bases). V was clipped by 5 bases and J by 10 bases, with 20 bases between them. The CDR3 covers 14 residues. Germline V lookup: CDR1 MDHEN, CDR2 SYDVKM. In DNA form, the CDR3 reads TGTGCCAGCAGTACACGGCGGGGCGAGATTTTCTACACCTTC. This translates into CASSTRRGEIFYTF.

V is TRBV5-1 and J is TRBJ2-7; tentative D call: TRBD2 (6 bases). The CDR3 is made up of 15 amino acids. Trimming removed 3 bases at V and 7 bases at J, with 20 bases between. Germline CDR1 SGHRS, CDR2 YFSETQ. The chain's CDR3 is CASSSGTFLGREQYF. CDR3 nucleotides: TGCGCCAGCAGCTCTGGGACTTTCCTCGGTAGGGAGCAGTACTTC.

The genes are TRBV14 and TRBJ2-5; possibly TRBD1 for D (6 bases). Germline CDR1 SGHDN, CDR2 FVKESK. Trimming pared 5 bases from V and 4 bases from J, leaving 17 bases between. The length of the CDR3 is 15 residues. Here the CDR3 DNA reads TGTGCCAGCAGCGGTAACAGGGCCTGGGGAGAGACCCAGTACTTC. Translation gives CASSGNRAWGETQYF.

J is TRBJ1-2 and V is TRBV4-2, with TRBD1 matching 12 bases. Germline V gene lookup returns CDR1 LGHNA and CDR2 YNFKEQ. This CDR3 spans 17 amino acids. Trimming took 4 bases from V and 4 from J; bases not matched to a gene: 10. CDR3 coding DNA: TGTGCCAGCAGCCCTGCGGTGGGGACAGGGGGCAGCTATGGCTACACCTTC. Translation gives CASSPAVGTGGSYGYTF.

The chain links TRBV6-2 or TRBV6-3 to TRBJ2-7, with 9 bases aligning to TRBD2. This CDR3 is 15 amino acids long. Germline CDR1 and CDR2: MNHEY and SVGEGT. V lost 4 bases to trimming and J lost 1 base; unmatched junction nucleotides: 5. The CDR3 loop is CASSWQRGASYEQYF. The DNA for the CDR3 is TGTGCCAGCAGTTGGCAGCGGGGGGCATCCTACGAGCAGTACTTC.

The chain uses TRBV2 and TRBJ2-7, with no clear D. CDR1 and CDR2 (germline): SNHLY, FYNNEI. The CDR3 has 10 amino acids. The germline V and J ends were trimmed by 5 bases and 3 bases, with 2 bases remaining between them. CDR3 sequence (DNA): TGTGCCAGCAGTCTCTACGAGCAGTACTTC. Translation gives CASSLYEQYF.

The chain carries TRBV29-1 and TRBJ1-4, with 9 nucleotides matching TRBD1. With 5 bases clipped from V and 8 bases from J, the junction kept 6 bases outside the gene matches. The CDR3 runs to 13 residues. Per germline, CDR1 SQVTM and CDR2 ANQGSEA. This CDR3 reads CSVRDRVQEKLFF. The CDR3 nucleotides read TGCAGCGTTCGGGACAGGGTACAAGAAAAACTGTTTTTT.

The CDR3 bases are TGTGCCAGCAACCCGGTACTGGTGGGGGAAGCTTTCTTT. Translating gives CASNPVLVGEAFF. The gene calls are TRBV6-2 or TRBV6-3 and TRBJ1-1; no definite D call. The germline gives CDR1 MNHEY, CDR2 SVGEGT. The CDR3 extends over 13 amino acids. Trimming stripped 7 bases from V and 8 bases from J, with 17 bases between.